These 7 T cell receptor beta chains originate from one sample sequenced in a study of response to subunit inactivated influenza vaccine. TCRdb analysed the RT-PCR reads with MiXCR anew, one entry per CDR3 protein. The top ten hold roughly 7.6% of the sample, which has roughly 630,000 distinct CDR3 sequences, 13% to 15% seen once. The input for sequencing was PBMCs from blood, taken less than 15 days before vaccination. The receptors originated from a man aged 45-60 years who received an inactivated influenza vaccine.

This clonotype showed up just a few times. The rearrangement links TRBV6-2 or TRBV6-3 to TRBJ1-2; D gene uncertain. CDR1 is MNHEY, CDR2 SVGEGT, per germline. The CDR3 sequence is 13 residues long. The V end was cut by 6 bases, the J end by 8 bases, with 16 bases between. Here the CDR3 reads CASRLTPVGGYTF. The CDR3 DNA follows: TGTGCCAGCAGATTAACACCGGTCGGAGGCTACACCTTC.

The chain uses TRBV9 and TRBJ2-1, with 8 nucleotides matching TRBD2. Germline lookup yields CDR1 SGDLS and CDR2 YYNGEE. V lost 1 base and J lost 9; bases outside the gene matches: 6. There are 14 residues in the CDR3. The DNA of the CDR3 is TGTGCCAGCAGCGTACGGGGGGGGGCAAGTGAGCAGTTCTTC. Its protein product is CASSVRGGASEQFF.

CDR3 protein: CASSFGGGSENTIYF. The CDR3 DNA reads as TGTGCCAGCAGCTTTGGAGGGGGCTCCGAAAACACCATATATTTT. This rearrangement joins TRBV5-6 to TRBJ1-3; TRBD1 agrees at 7 bases. Germline V gives CDR1 SGHDT, CDR2 YYEEEE. The CDR3 runs to 15 residues. V lost 2 bases to trimming and J lost 6 bases; unmatched junction nucleotides: 8.

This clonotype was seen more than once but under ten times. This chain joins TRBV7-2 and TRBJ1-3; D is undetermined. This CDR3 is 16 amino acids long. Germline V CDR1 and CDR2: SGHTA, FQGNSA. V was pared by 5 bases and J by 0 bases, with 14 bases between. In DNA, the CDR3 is TGTGCCAGCAGCCCCTCGCCGGCCGGCTCTGGAAACACCATATATTTT. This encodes CASSPSPAGSGNTIYF.

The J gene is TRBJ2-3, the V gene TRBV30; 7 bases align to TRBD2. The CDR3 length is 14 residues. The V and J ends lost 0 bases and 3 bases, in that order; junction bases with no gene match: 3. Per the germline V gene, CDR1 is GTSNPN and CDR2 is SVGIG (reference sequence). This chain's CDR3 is CAWSVGRDTDTQYF. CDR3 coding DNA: TGTGCCTGGAGTGTAGGGAGGGATACAGATACGCAGTATTTT.

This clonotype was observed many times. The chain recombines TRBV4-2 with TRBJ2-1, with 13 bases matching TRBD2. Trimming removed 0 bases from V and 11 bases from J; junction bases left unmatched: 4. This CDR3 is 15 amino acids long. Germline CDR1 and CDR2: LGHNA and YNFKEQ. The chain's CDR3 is CASSQDRTSGGKQFF. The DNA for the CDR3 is TGTGCCAGCAGCCAAGACCGGACTAGCGGGGGAAAGCAGTTCTTC.

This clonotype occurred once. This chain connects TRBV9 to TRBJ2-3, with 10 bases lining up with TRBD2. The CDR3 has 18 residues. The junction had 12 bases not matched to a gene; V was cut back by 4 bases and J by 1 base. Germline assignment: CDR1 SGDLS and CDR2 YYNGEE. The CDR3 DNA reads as TGTGCCAGCAGCCCAAGTCCGTCCGGGACTAGCGGCACAGATACGCAGTATTTT. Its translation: CASSPSPSGTSGTDTQYF.